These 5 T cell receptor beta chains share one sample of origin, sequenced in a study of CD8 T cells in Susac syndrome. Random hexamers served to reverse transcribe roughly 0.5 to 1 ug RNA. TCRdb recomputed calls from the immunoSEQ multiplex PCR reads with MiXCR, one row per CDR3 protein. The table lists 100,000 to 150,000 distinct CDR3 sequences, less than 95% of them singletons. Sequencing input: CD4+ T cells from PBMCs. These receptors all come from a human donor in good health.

The CDR3 nucleotides are TGTGCCAGCAGCTTAGGGTTCGGGGGAGGCAAAAACATTCAGTACTTC. Translating gives CASSLGFGGGKNIQYF. The chain recombines TRBV7-2 with TRBJ2-4; possible D gene TRBD2, 6 bases. Germline values: CDR1 SGHTA, CDR2 FQGNSA. The CDR3 contains 16 residues. The V end was cut by 1 base, the J end by 3 bases, with 13 bases between.

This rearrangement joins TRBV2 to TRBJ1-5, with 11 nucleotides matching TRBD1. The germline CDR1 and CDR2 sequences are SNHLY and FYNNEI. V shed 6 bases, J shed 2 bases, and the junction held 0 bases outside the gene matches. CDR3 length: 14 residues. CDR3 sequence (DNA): TGTGCCAGCAGGGGACAGGGGGGCAATCAGCCCCAGCATTTT. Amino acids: CASRGQGGNQPQHF.

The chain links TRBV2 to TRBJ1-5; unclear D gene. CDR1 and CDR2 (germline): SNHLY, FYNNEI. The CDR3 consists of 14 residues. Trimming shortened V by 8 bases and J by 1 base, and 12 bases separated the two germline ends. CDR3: CASSVGSSNQPQHF. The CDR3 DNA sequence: TGTGCCAGCTCCGTGGGTTCCAGCAATCAGCCCCAGCATTTT.

CDR3 sequence: CSVEGGGNNEKLFF. CDR3 bases: TGCAGCGTTGAAGGGGGAGGAAATAATGAAAAACTGTTTTTT. V is TRBV29-1 and J is TRBJ1-4; no clear D gene. The CDR3 loop spans 14 amino acids. Germline V lookup: CDR1 SQVTM, CDR2 ANQGSEA. V was cut by 1 base and J by 4 bases, with 10 bases left in between.

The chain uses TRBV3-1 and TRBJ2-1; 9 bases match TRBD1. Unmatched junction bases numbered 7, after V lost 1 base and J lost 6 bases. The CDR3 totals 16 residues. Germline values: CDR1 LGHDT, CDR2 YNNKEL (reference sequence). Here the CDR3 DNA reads TGTGCCAGCAGCCAAGGGTCGGGACAGGGAGGCAATGAGCAGTTCTTC. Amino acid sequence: CASSQGSGQGGNEQFF.